The next 4 T cell receptor beta chains were all read from a single sample in a study of cytomegalovirus exposure and HLA in healthy donors. Vbeta (60) and Jbeta (13) primers were used in the PCR. Sequenced by immunoSEQ multiplex PCR; TCRdb stores in-frame clones only, minus some. The table lists about 140,000 clones, 70% to 90% of them singletons, with 2% to 3% in the top ten. Source material: PBMCs. These receptors were collected from a man between 45 and 60 years old in good health and CMV-seronegative.

The chain has TRBV28 and TRBJ1-1, with D possibly matching TRBD1 (6 bases). Germline CDR1 reads MDHEN; CDR2 reads SYDVKM. This CDR3 comprises 14 residues. The germline V and J ends were trimmed by 3 bases and 6 bases, with 14 bases remaining between them. Here the CDR3 reads CASSFRGAGSEAFF. In DNA form, the CDR3 reads TGTGCCAGCAGTTTCCGGGGGGCAGGGTCTGAAGCTTTCTTT.

The genes are TRBV6-1 and TRBJ2-2; D unresolved. Per the germline V gene, CDR1 is MNHNS and CDR2 is SASEGT. V lost 3 bases, J lost 4 bases, and 6 bases lay in between. This CDR3 spans 13 amino acids. In DNA form, the CDR3 reads TGTGCCAGCAGTGACCATGTCACCGGGGAGCTGTTTTTT. This codes for CASSDHVTGELFF.

The chain recombines TRBV7-9 with TRBJ1-5, with TRBD1 identical over 10 bases. CDR3 length: 15 residues. The V segment lost 5 bases and the J segment 3 bases; nucleotides outside the gene matches: 4. In germline, CDR1 is SEHNR, CDR2 FQNEAQ (reference sequence). The CDR3 loop reads CASSTDRGTNQPQHF. The CDR3 nucleotides are TGTGCCAGCAGCACGGACAGGGGGACCAATCAGCCCCAGCATTTT.

The chain links TRBV6-1 to TRBJ2-3; tentatively, D is TRBD2 (6 bases). The V and J ends lost 11 bases and 2 bases respectively, with 14 bases between them. Germline lookup yields CDR1 MNHNS and CDR2 SASEGT. The CDR3 is 13 residues long. CDR3 sequence reads: CAAGTRDTDTQYF. Written as DNA, the CDR3 is TGTGCCGCCGGGACTCGAGACACAGATACGCAGTATTTT.